This T cell receptor (beta chain) was identified during a study of human T cells and chemical hapten exposure listed by TCRdb under 2021. Concerning the study at large: For sensitization, 2% DPC in acetone was applied to a roughly 2 cm by roughly 2 cm area of upper inner arm skin. Throughout the study period of around 24 weeks, patients also received therapeutic DPC doses to the scalp every week. Patch tests used Finn chambers with 0.01% DPC on the upper back, scored after 6 days by International Contact Dermatitis Research Group standards. Most of the patients in the cohort were female, and the cohort covered alopecia areata with under or over 50% scalp involvement, alopecia totalis and alopecia universalis. Libraries were pooled for sequencing, and per-sample TCR yields varied mainly because of small differences in library volumes within the pool. Peripheral blood TCR repertoire changes were tracked in vivo in alopecia patients during primary and secondary sensitization to the hapten diphenylcyclopropenone (DPC). Patient blood was sampled pre-sensitization (week 0) and at 2, 6 and about 24 weeks after DPC sensitization. Blood for TCR sequencing was provided by twenty-nine alopecia patients at one to four time points (pre-sensitization, 2, 6 and 24 weeks).

Library construction relied on RACE. The sequencer listed for this sample is NextSeq 500. During library preparation, unique molecular identifiers were attached to individual cDNA molecules so that TCRs could be counted in a quantitative, reproducible way. For every blood RNA sample, sequencing covered both the TCR alpha and TCR beta chains. On the authors' methods: The median number of TCRs per sample was some 100,000, ranging from roughly 23,224 to 690,600. The Decombinator software suite was used to annotate V, J and CDR3 in the TCR reads. For the PS versus PT1 abundance plots, all samples were subsampled to the same number of TCRs (28,000). TCRs were defined as expanded if absent before sensitization and observed at least eight times at the 2-week time point. TCRdb passed the public sequencing reads through fastp at Q25 and MiXCR, retaining productive beta sequences. Rows with a matching CDR3 protein are joined into one entry that keeps the most common DNA and genes. V and J calls and clone size were set by TCRdb, not the authors. This sample gives just over 350,000 distinct CDR3 sequences in total; about 6% of them show up just once. The top ten clones comprise more than 5.5% of the sample.

In this sample, this clonotype turned up many times. Its antigen remains unidentified. Base qualities were left out, and no much larger clone turns up one base away. The time point label on this specimen signifies: patch test 2, 6 weeks after DPC sensitization. The treatment or condition label of this sample denotes: therapeutic diphenylcyclopropenone sensitization with weekly scalp DPC. At each patch-test visit, blood was drawn before the patch test was applied. To be eligible, patients had to be aged 18 to 70, diagnosed with alopecia and judged suitable for DPC therapy, while pregnant patients were excluded. Total RNA was extracted from unfractionated whole blood that had been collected in Tempus Blood RNA tubes. Findings and caveats that apply to the study as a whole: After repeated subsampling, the strength of the expansion versus patch-test correlation and the threshold at which it became significant changed. The number of TCRs above 1 in 1000 frequency did not change with DPC sensitization; there was no evidence of global repertoire structure alterations. Compared with pre-sensitization or healthy control sets, expanded TCRs formed significantly more large CDR3 similarity clusters, which is consistent with antigen-driven responses. Because every patient had alopecia, a presumed autoimmune disease, the patients' immune response might differ from that of healthy individuals. A positive correlation was found between the number of PT1 expanded TCRs and patch test score, with significance reached at thresholds 8, 16 and 32 but not 4.

Specimen: whole blood, collected in connection with sensitization to the hapten diphenylcyclopropenone (DPC). This TCR was recovered from a woman aged 18-30 years with alopecia areata. Some clones in this sample may be carry-over from other donors' samples.

The CDR3 region: CSARVVGQTNEKLFF. The sequenced DNA is TGCAGTGCTAGAGTGGTGGGGCAGACTAATGAAAAACTGTTTTTT. Recombination joined TRBV20-1 with TRBJ1-4; 5 matching bases give a weak D call of TRBD1. Trimming removed 1 base from V and 2 bases from J, leaving 11 bases between the germline ends. CDR1 and CDR2 are drawn from the germline V gene (reference sequence): DFQATT, SNEGSKA. The cysteine opens and the phenylalanine closes a CDR3 of 15 amino acids. Just the 45-base CDR3 DNA is kept, in frame starting at base 1.